Following are 14 T cell receptor beta chains from one sample sequenced in a study of shared clonotypes between healthy human individuals. Generated by immunoSEQ multiplex PCR, the TCRdb table keeps only in-frame clones and is missing some. Among about 2 million clones listed, 95% were seen once. Sequencing was carried out using naive CD4+ T cells sorted from blood. As for subset: CD45RA+ positively selected. The receptors shown here come from a man aged 18-30 years in good health.

The rearrangement links TRBV5-6 to TRBJ1-4, with no clear D. V lost 1 base and J lost 4, with 11 bases in between. The CDR3 loop spans 15 amino acids. Germline CDR1 is SGHDT and CDR2 is YYEEEE. The chain's CDR3 is CASSLPGPNNEKLFF. The CDR3 coding sequence is TGTGCCAGCAGCTTGCCAGGTCCTAATAATGAAAAACTGTTTTTT.

The chain links TRBV30 to TRBJ2-1, with TRBD2 matching 14 bases. Germline lookup yields CDR1 GTSNPN and CDR2 SVGIG (reference sequence). This CDR3 is 15 amino acids long. Losses at the gene ends were 7 bases for V and 8 bases for J; bases not matched to a gene: 10. The CDR3 protein is CAFSSGTSGSDEQFF. Here the CDR3 DNA reads TGTGCCTTCTCATCCGGGACTAGCGGGAGTGATGAGCAGTTCTTC. Looking up the rest from reference TRBV30 and TRBJ2-1 gives the full variable domain: SQTIHQWPATLVQPVGSPLSLECTVEGTSNPNLYWYRQAAGRGLQLLFYSVGIGQISSEVPQNLSASRPQDRQFILSSKKLLLSDSGFYLCAFSSGTSGSDEQFFGPGTRLTVL.

A note on this clone: Other nucleotide sequences from this sample produce the same CDR3. This chain uses TRBV6-6 with TRBJ1-1; TRBD1 might be the D (5 bases). The CDR3 covers 14 residues. V lost 0 bases and J 2 bases, leaving 7 bases between the germline ends. Per the germline V gene, CDR1 is MNHNY and CDR2 is SVGAGI (reference sequence). DNA of the CDR3: TGTGCCAGCAGTTACTCGGGGGTAAACACTGAAGCTTTCTTT. Amino acid sequence: CASSYSGVNTEAFF.

V and J are TRBV2 and TRBJ2-2, with D possibly TRBD1 on 6 matching bases. V was cut by 7 bases and J by 5 bases, with 17 bases left in between. Germline lookup yields CDR1 SNHLY and CDR2 FYNNEI. The CDR3 consists of 15 residues. The CDR3 sequence: CASTSQGQITGELFF. CDR3 sequence (DNA): TGTGCCAGCACTTCGCAAGGACAGATAACCGGGGAGCTGTTTTTT.

CDR3 protein: CASSLDKTGGQDHGNQPQHF. As DNA, the CDR3 is TGCGCCAGCAGCTTGGATAAAACAGGGGGCCAGGACCACGGCAATCAGCCCCAGCATTTT. This chain links TRBV5-1 with TRBJ1-5, with 9 bases lining up with TRBD1. This CDR3 has 20 residues. In germline, CDR1 is SGHRS, CDR2 YFSETQ. The V segment lost 0 bases and the J segment 2 bases; nucleotides outside the gene matches: 15.

The chain is built from TRBV4-1 and TRBJ1-2; D is unresolved. Germline values: CDR1 MGHRA, CDR2 YSYEKL. This CDR3 has 12 amino acids. V was pared by 1 base and J by 4 bases, with 4 bases between. The CDR3 region is CASSQGLYGYTF. CDR3 nucleotide sequence: TGCGCCAGCAGCCAAGGTCTCTATGGCTACACCTTC.

A remark on this clone: Other DNA sequences of this sample code for an identical CDR3. The chain is built from TRBV20-1 and TRBJ2-5; maybe TRBD2 (5 bases). The V gene lost 5 bases and the J gene lost 4 bases, with 8 bases spanning the gap. CDR3 size: 11 residues. Germline CDR1 and CDR2: DFQATT and SNEGSKA (reference sequence). The CDR3 nucleotides are TGCAGTGCTTCTAGCTTAGAGACCCAGTACTTC. This gives the protein CSASSLETQYF.

The chain links TRBV5-1 to TRBJ2-5; the D is unclear. V lost 0 bases and J 0 bases, leaving 9 bases between the germline ends. Germline CDR1 and CDR2: SGHRS and YFSETQ. The CDR3 extends over 15 amino acids. CDR3 nucleotides: TGCGCCAGCAGCTTGGCCTTAATCAACCAAGAGACCCAGTACTTC. The encoded protein is CASSLALINQETQYF.

The chain couples TRBV6-5 to TRBJ1-3; 7 bases fit TRBD1. This CDR3 is 13 amino acids long. The V gene's germline CDR1 is MNHEY and CDR2 SVGAGI. J lost 9 bases, V lost 4 bases, and 6 bases had no gene match. DNA for the CDR3: TGTGCCAGCAGTTTTGGGACAGCCGGCACCATATATTTT. It codes for CASSFGTAGTIYF.

The table lists this clone with a count of one. This chain joins TRBV18 and TRBJ2-2; 7 bases align to TRBD1. Germline CDR1 reads KGHSH; CDR2 reads LQKENI. J lost 0 bases, V lost 2 bases, and 3 bases had no gene match. This CDR3 region has 16 residues. DNA of the CDR3: TGTGCCAGCTCACCATTGGGACAGACGAACACCGGGGAGCTGTTTTTT. Translating it yields CASSPLGQTNTGELFF.

The chain recombines TRBV10-3 with TRBJ1-3, with D unclear. The germline V and J ends were trimmed by 10 bases and 0 bases, with 13 bases remaining between them. Per germline, CDR1 ENHRY and CDR2 SYGVKD. The CDR3 length is 14 residues. CDR3 region: CATGPKSSGNTIYF. The CDR3 coding sequence is TGTGCCACCGGGCCCAAGAGCTCTGGAAACACCATATATTTT.

Worth noting for this clone: A much larger clonotype is one base distant, so this may be a read error. Within the sample, other DNA sequences also encode this same CDR3. The chain employs TRBV18 and TRBJ1-5; D gene unclear. V was pared by 4 bases and J by 0 bases, with 7 bases between. The germline V gene has CDR1 KGHSH and CDR2 LQKENI. This CDR3 has 14 amino acids. CDR3 amino acids: CASSLTHSNQPQHF. The CDR3 DNA reads as TGTGCCAGCTCACTAACCCATAGCAATCAGCCCCAGCATTTT.

The chain employs TRBV5-6 and TRBJ2-1; TRBD2 matches at 12 bases. This CDR3 comprises 15 residues. Looked up from germline, CDR1 is SGHDT and CDR2 is YYEEEE. The junction had 3 bases not matched to a gene; V was cut back by 1 base and J by 7 bases. This chain's CDR3 is CASSLMTSGGNEQFF. The CDR3 region has the DNA TGTGCCAGCAGCTTGATGACTAGCGGGGGTAATGAGCAGTTCTTC.

The chain uses TRBV30 and TRBJ2-3; a weak D match, TRBD1 (6 bases). CDR3 length: 18 residues. Germline CDR1 and CDR2: GTSNPN and SVGIG (reference sequence). Trimming stripped 0 bases from V and 0 bases from J, with 19 bases between. The CDR3 DNA sequence: TGTGCCTGGAGTGTATTTGGGACACATTATTCTAGCACAGATACGCAGTATTTT. Encoded protein: CAWSVFGTHYSSTDTQYF.